Below, 11 T cell receptor beta chains from the same sample are listed, as sequenced in a study of identical twins. Each CDR3 protein gets one entry after TCRdb re-called the 5' RACE reads with MiXCR. The sample consists of about 720,000 distinct CDR3 sequences, 8.5% to 9% of them appearing once. The same data also went into a second study, on yellow fever vaccine responses in identical twins.

Specimen: PBMCs. Receptor source: a woman between 18 and 29 years old in good health.

This clonotype was found a few times. This chain uses TRBV30 with TRBJ1-5; 12 bases map to TRBD1. V gave up 3 bases and J gave up 5 bases; unmatched junction bases: 8. Germline assignment: CDR1 GTSNPN and CDR2 SVGIG (reference sequence). The CDR3 runs to 16 residues. CDR3 sequence (DNA): TGTGCCTGGAGCGATGGGACAGGGGGCGTTCATCAGCCCCAGCATTTT. Translated, it gives CAWSDGTGGVHQPQHF.

The J gene is TRBJ2-3, the V gene TRBV3-1; TRBD2 agrees at 14 bases. After removal of 3 bases from V and 4 bases from J, the junction contained 6 bases not matched to a gene. From germline, CDR1 is LGHDT and CDR2 YNNKEL (reference sequence). The CDR3 sequence is 17 residues long. The CDR3 spells CASSHPGLAGGADTQYF. The CDR3 bases are TGTGCCAGCAGCCATCCTGGACTAGCGGGAGGCGCAGATACGCAGTATTTT.

The chain couples TRBV27 to TRBJ2-7; D is unresolved. Trimming stripped 1 base from V and 6 bases from J, with 19 bases between. The CDR3 is made up of 16 amino acids. Germline V CDR1 and CDR2: MNHEY, SMNVEV (reference sequence). CDR3 sequence reads: CASSLYPGARSAEQYF. CDR3 bases: TGTGCCAGCAGTTTATACCCCGGAGCAAGGTCGGCCGAGCAGTACTTC.

The V gene is TRBV4-1, the J gene TRBJ2-1; TRBD2 matches 10 bases. Germline lookup yields CDR1 MGHRA and CDR2 YSYEKL. The CDR3 is 18 residues long. Trimming cost V 0 bases and J 7 bases; bases outside gene matches: 12. CDR3 nucleotides: TGCGCCAGCAGCCAAGATCCCCTGAGCGGGGGGGCCAAGAATGAGCAGTTCTTC. Amino acid sequence: CASSQDPLSGGAKNEQFF.

Only a few counts were recorded for this clonotype. The rearrangement links TRBV5-1 to TRBJ2-7, with D possibly being TRBD2 (6 bases). Germline V CDR1 and CDR2: SGHRS, YFSETQ. V dropped 6 bases and J dropped 0 bases, with 10 bases sitting between them. CDR3 size: 13 residues. DNA of the CDR3: TGCGCCAGCACCTGGGACTCCTCCTACGAGCAGTACTTC. Protein: CASTWDSSYEQYF. Drawing the rest from reference TRBV5-1 and TRBJ2-7, the complete variable domain is KAGVTQTPRYLIKTRGQQVTLSCSPISGHRSVSWYQQTPGQGLQFLFEYFSETQRNKGNFPGRFSGRQFSNSRSEMNVSTLELGDSALYLCASTWDSSYEQYFGPGTRLTVT.

This clonotype came up many times. The rearrangement links TRBV5-6 to TRBJ2-3, with D tentatively TRBD1 (5 bases). Germline loops: CDR1 SGHDT, CDR2 YYEEEE. Trimming left V 2 bases short and J 5 bases short, with 12 bases between. This CDR3 has 14 amino acids. The CDR3 DNA reads TGTGCCAGCAGCTTTCAGGGTGCCAGAGATACGCAGTATTTT. It encodes CASSFQGARDTQYF.

CDR3 in DNA: TGTGCCAGCAGAGATCCCGGGACAGCTGGGGCCAACGTCCTGACTTTC. As protein: CASRDPGTAGANVLTF. The chain joins TRBV28 to TRBJ2-6; 7 bases align to TRBD1. Germline V gene data show CDR1 as MDHEN and CDR2 as SYDVKM. The CDR3 totals 16 residues. The V gene end was trimmed by 6 bases and the J gene end by 2 bases; junction bases not matched to a gene: 7.

Notes on this clonotype: The junction departs from the called germline gene at one end, perhaps through a read error. This chain links TRBV7-3 with TRBJ2-3; 12 positions match TRBD2. The CDR3 totals 14 residues. Germline V gene lookup returns CDR1 SGHTA and CDR2 FQGTGA. CDR3 sequence reads: CASSTSGGTDTHYF. The DNA for the CDR3 is TGTGCCAGCAGCACTAGCGGGGGGACAGATACGCACTATTTT.

This clonotype was recorded a few times. This chain uses TRBV5-8 with TRBJ2-7; 7 bases line up with TRBD2. The CDR3 length is 15 residues. Germline CDR1 SGHTS, CDR2 YDEGEE. V trimming: 4 bases; J trimming: 7 bases; junction bases outside the gene matches: 14. The CDR3 sequence is CASSHAGGWASEQYF. The CDR3 region has the DNA TGTGCCAGCAGCCATGCCGGGGGGTGGGCTAGTGAGCAGTACTTC.

This clonotype turned up a few times. V and J are TRBV10-3 and TRBJ2-3; D remains ambiguous. CDR1 and CDR2 (germline): ENHRY, SYGVKD. This CDR3 comprises 14 residues. V lost 2 bases, J lost 0 bases, and 6 bases lay in between. CDR3: CAISEDHSTDTQYF. DNA of the CDR3: TGTGCCATCAGTGAGGATCACAGCACAGATACGCAGTATTTT.

V gene TRBV2 combines with J gene TRBJ2-7; D ambiguous. The germline CDR1 and CDR2 sequences are SNHLY and FYNNEI. This CDR3 contains 13 residues. Trimming removed 2 bases at V and 7 bases at J, with 12 bases between. In DNA form, the CDR3 reads TGTGCCAGCAGTGAATCCCGGGTTGGAGAGCAGTACTTC. This gives the protein CASSESRVGEQYF.